The clone carrying this T cell receptor (beta chain) was found a few times. This record comes from a study of T cell responses to AZD1222 COVID-19 vaccine. Germline CDR1 KGHDR, CDR2 SFDVKD. With 4 bases removed from V and 6 bases from J, the gap between germline ends came to 20 bases. The CDR3 has 16 amino acids. Clones were sequenced by immunoSEQ multiplex PCR, and TCRdb holds only the in-frame ones, with some missing. The repertoire holds 150,000 to 200,000 clones, with around 88% as singletons. This receptor was identified in an adult in good health. The V gene is TRBV24-1, the J gene TRBJ1-2; D may be TRBD1 (5 bases). The starting material was peripheral blood, obtained on day 0 of AZD1222 vaccination. As DNA, the CDR3 is TGTGCCACCAGTGACGGTAGGGGCGCCGGGAACGATGGCTACACCTTC. Translation gives CATSDGRGAGNDGYTF.